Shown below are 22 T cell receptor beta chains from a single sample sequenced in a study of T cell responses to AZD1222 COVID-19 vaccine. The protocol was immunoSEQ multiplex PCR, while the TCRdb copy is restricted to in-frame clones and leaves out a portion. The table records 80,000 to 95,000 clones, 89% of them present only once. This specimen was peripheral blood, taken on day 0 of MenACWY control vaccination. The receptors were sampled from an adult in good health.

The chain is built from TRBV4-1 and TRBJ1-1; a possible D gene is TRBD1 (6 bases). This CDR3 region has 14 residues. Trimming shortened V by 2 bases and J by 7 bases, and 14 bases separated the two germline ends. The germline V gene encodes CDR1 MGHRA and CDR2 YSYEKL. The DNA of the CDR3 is TGCGCCAGCAGCCAAATGAGGGGGGTCGGTGAAGCTTTCTTT. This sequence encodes CASSQMRGVGEAFF.

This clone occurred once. The CDR3 reads CASQTGSRQPQHF. The CDR3 DNA sequence: TGTGCCAGCCAGACAGGGTCTCGTCAGCCCCAGCATTTT. The chain joins TRBV2 to TRBJ1-5; TRBD1 aligns across 7 bases. J gave up 6 bases and V 8 bases, and 7 bases lay outside the gene matches. The germline V gene has CDR1 SNHLY and CDR2 FYNNEI. This CDR3 is built from 13 residues.

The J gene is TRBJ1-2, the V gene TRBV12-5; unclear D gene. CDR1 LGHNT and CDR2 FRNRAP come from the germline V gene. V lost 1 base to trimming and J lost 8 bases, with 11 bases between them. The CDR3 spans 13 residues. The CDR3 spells CASGLAHREGYTF. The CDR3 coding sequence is TGTGCTAGTGGTTTGGCTCACAGAGAAGGCTACACCTTC.

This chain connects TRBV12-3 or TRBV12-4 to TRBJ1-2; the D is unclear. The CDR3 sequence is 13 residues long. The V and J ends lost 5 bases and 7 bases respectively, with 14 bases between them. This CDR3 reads CASSGEGPRGYTF. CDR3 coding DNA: TGTGCCAGCAGTGGGGAGGGCCCTCGTGGCTACACCTTC.

This CDR3 reads CASRYISGNTIYF. The CDR3 DNA follows: TGTGCCAGCCGATATATCTCTGGAAACACCATATATTTT. The chain recombines TRBV27 with TRBJ1-3; D is unresolved. CDR1 MNHEY and CDR2 SMNVEV come from the germline V gene (reference sequence). V lost 8 bases, J lost 0 bases, and 8 bases lay in between. The CDR3 spans 13 residues.

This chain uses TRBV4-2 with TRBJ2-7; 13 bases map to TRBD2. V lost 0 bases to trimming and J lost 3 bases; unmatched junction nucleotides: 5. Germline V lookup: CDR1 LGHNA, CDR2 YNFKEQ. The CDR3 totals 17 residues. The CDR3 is CASSQETSGGTYYEQYF. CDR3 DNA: TGTGCCAGCAGCCAAGAGACTAGCGGGGGGACTTACTACGAGCAGTACTTC.

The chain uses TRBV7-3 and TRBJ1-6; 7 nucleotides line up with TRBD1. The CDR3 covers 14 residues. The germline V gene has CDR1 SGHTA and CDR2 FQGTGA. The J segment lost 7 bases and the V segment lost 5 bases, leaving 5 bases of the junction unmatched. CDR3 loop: CASSRGTANSPLHF. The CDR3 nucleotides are TGTGCCAGCAGCCGCGGGACAGCCAATTCACCCCTCCACTTT. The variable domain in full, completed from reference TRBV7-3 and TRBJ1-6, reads GAGVSQTPSNKVTEKGKYVELRCDPISGHTALYWYRQSLGQGPEFLIYFQGTGAADDSGLPNDRFFAVRPEGSVSTLKIQRTERGDSAVYLCASSRGTANSPLHFGNGTRLTVT.

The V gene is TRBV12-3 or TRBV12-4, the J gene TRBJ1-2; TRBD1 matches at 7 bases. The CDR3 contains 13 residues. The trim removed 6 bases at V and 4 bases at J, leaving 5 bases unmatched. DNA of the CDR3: TGTGCCAGCAGCGTAGACAGGGCCTATGGCTACACCTTC. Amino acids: CASSVDRAYGYTF.

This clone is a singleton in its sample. CDR3 sequence reads: CASSLESRAPIETQYF. In DNA form, the CDR3 reads TGTGCCAGCAGCTTGGAGTCTAGAGCCCCGATCGAGACCCAGTACTTC. The rearrangement joins TRBV5-6 to TRBJ2-5; D gene unclear. This CDR3 contains 16 residues. Germline CDR1 SGHDT, CDR2 YYEEEE. The V and J ends lost 0 bases and 5 bases respectively, with 17 bases between them.

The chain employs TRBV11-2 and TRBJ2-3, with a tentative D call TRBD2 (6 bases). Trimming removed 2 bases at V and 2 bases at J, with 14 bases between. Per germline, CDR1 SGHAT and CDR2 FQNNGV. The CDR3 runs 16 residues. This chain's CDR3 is CASSLLSGGATDTQYF. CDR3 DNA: TGTGCCAGCAGCTTATTATCCGGGGGAGCCACAGATACGCAGTATTTT. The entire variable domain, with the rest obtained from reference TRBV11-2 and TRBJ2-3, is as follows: EAGVAQSPRYKIIEKRQSVAFWCNPISGHATLYWYQQILGQGPKLLIQFQNNGVVDDSQLPKDRFSAERLKGVDSTLKIQPAKLEDSAVYLCASSLLSGGATDTQYFGPGTRLTVL.

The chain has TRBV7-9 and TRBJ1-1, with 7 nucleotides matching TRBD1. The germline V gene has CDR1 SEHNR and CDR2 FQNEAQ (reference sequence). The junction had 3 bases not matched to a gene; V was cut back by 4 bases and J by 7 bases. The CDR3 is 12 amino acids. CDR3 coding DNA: TGTGCCAGCAGCTGGGGACAGATTGAAGCTTTCTTT. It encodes CASSWGQIEAFF.

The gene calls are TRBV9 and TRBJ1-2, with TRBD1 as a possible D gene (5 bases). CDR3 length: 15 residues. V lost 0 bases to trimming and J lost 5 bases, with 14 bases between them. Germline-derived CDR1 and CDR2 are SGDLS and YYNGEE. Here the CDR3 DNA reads TGTGCCAGCAGCGTAGGAGGGGTGGGCTTGTATGGCTACACCTTC. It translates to CASSVGGVGLYGYTF.

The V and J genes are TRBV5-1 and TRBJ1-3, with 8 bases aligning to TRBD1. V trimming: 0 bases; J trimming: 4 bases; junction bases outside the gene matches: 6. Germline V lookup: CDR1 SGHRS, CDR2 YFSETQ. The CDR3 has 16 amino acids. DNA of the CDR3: TGCGCCAGCAGCTTGGCCAGTACAGGGGGAGGAAACACCATATATTTT. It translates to CASSLASTGGGNTIYF. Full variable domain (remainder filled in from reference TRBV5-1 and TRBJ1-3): KAGVTQTPRYLIKTRGQQVTLSCSPISGHRSVSWYQQTPGQGLQFLFEYFSETQRNKGNFPGRFSGRQFSNSRSEMNVSTLELGDSALYLCASSLASTGGGNTIYFGEGSWLTVV.

DNA for the CDR3: TGTGCCAGCAGTATGACAGGGGGCTATGGCTACACCTTC. Translation: CASSMTGGYGYTF. The rearrangement joins TRBV9 to TRBJ1-2, with 9 nucleotides matching TRBD1. This CDR3 contains 13 residues. CDR1 is SGDLS, CDR2 YYNGEE, per germline. Trimming removed 5 bases from V and 4 bases from J; junction bases left unmatched: 3.

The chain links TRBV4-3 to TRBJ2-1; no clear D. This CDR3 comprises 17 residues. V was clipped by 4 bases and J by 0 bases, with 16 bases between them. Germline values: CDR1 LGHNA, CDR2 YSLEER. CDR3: CASSLGSPPFSYNEQFF. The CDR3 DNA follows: TGCGCCAGCAGCCTCGGGTCTCCTCCCTTCTCCTACAATGAGCAGTTCTTC.

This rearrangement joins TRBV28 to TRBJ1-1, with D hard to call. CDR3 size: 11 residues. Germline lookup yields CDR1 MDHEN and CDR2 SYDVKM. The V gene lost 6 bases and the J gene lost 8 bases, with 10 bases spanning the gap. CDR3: CASRLNIEAFF. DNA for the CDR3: TGTGCCAGCAGGTTAAACATAGAAGCTTTCTTT.

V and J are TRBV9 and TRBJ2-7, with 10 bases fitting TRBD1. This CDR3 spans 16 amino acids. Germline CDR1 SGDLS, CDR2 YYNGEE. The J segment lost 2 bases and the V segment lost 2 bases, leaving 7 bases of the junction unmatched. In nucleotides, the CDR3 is TGTGCCAGCAGCGTGGGGGGACAGGGGATGGCCTACGAGCAGTACTTC. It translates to CASSVGGQGMAYEQYF.

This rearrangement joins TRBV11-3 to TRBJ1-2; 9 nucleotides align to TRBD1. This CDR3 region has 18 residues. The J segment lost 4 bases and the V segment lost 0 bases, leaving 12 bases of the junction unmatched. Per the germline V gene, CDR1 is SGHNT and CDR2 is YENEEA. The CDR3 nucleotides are TGTGCCAGCAGCTTAGATTTTCGCGGGACAGGGCTAGTCTATGGCTACACCTTC. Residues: CASSLDFRGTGLVYGYTF.

The CDR3 reads CAIKPGPQVDTQYF. CDR3 bases: TGTGCCATCAAGCCGGGACCCCAAGTGGATACGCAGTATTTT. This chain uses TRBV10-3 with TRBJ2-3; D could derive from TRBD1 or TRBD2 (5 bases each). This CDR3 contains 14 residues. Germline CDR1 and CDR2: ENHRY and SYGVKD. Trimming stripped 7 bases from V and 6 bases from J, with 17 bases between.

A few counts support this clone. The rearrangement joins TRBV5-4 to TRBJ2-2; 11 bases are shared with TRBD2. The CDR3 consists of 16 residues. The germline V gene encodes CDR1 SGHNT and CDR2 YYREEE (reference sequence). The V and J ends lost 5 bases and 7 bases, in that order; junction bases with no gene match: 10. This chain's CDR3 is CASRTGLAGGHGELFF. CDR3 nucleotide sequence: TGTGCCAGCAGGACCGGCCTAGCGGGGGGTCACGGGGAGCTGTTTTTT. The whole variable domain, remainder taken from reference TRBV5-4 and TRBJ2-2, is ETGVTQSPTHLIKTRGQQVTLRCSSQSGHNTVSWYQQALGQGPQFIFQYYREEENGRGNFPPRFSGLQFPNYSSELNVNALELDDSALYLCASRTGLAGGHGELFFGEGSRLTVL.

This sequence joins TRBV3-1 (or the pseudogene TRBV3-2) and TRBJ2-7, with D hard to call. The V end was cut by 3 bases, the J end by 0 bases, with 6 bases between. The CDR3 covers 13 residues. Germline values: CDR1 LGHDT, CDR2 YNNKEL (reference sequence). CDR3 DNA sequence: TGTGCCAGCAGCCATCTCCTCTCCTACGAGCAGTACTTC. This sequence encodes CASSHLLSYEQYF.

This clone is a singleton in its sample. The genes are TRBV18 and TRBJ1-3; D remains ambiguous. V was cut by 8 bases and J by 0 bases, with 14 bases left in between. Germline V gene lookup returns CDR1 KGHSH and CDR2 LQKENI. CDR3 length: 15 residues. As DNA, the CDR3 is TGTGCCAGCGCCGAGGGCGGCAGCTCTGGAAACACCATATATTTT. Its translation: CASAEGGSSGNTIYF.